This TCR beta chain originates from a study of blood T cell repertoires in COVID-19. In the study overall: Acute and convalescent COVID-19 samples came from the United States, Italy and Spain. T cells, B-cell-depleted T cells, or PBMCs supplied cDNA or gDNA.

TCRdb's table, derived via immunoSEQ multiplex PCR, lists solely in-frame clones and lacks some. The profile shows about 260,000 clones, about 85% of them singletons. The source of this sequence is a man in his sixties who had recovered from COVID-19. Sequenced input: peripheral blood.

The CDR3 protein is CASRYDRAGQPQHF. The CDR3 nucleotides are TGTGCCAGCAGATACGACAGGGCAGGTCAGCCCCAGCATTTT. The rearrangement joins TRBV6-5 to TRBJ1-5; 7 bases are shared with TRBD1. V dropped 6 bases and J dropped 6; count of bases not matched to a gene: 8. The CDR3 is 14 amino acids. Germline lookup yields CDR1 MNHEY and CDR2 SVGAGI.